Listed below are T cell receptor beta chains from one sample, sequenced in a study of blood T cell repertoires in COVID-19. The protocol was immunoSEQ multiplex PCR, while the TCRdb copy is restricted to in-frame clones and leaves out a portion. The data contain around 250,000 clones, about 90% of them singletons. Sequencing input: PBMCs or T cells enriched from blood (not recorded which). The receptors come from a human donor in a cohort exposed to, infected with or recovered from COVID-19 (not recorded which). The donor label of this sample is uncertain. CDR3s include the opening cysteine and the closing phenylalanine or tryptophan. D genes are given only for firm matches. Part of the rows lack a size; the others show once, few, many or a class for expanded clones.

j_call	v_call	d_call	clone_size	cdr3_nt	cdr3_aa
TRBJ1-1	TRBV6-5	NA	NA	TGTGCCAGCAGTTATGGCAGGGCCACTGAAGCTTTCTTT	CASSYGRATEAFF
TRBJ1-2	TRBV19	NA	NA	TGTGCCAGTAGTATAGCAGGGTTCGATGGCTACACCTTC	CASSIAGFDGYTF
TRBJ2-7	TRBV19	TRBD1	NA	TGTGCCAGTAGTCTGGGGACAGCCTACGAGCAGTACTTC	CASSLGTAYEQYF
TRBJ2-6	TRBV19	NA	NA	TGTGCCAGTAGTATGGGACACTCTGGGGCCAACGTCCTGACTTTC	CASSMGHSGANVLTF
TRBJ2-7	TRBV6-5	TRBD1	NA	TGTGCCAGCAGCCGGGACAGGGGGACTTACGAGCAGTACTTC	CASSRDRGTYEQYF
TRBJ1-5	TRBV7-8	TRBD1	NA	TGTGCCAGCAGCTCCGGGTCAGGGGGAGGTCAGCCCCAGCATTTT	CASSSGSGGGQPQHF
TRBJ1-3	TRBV10-3	NA	NA	TGTGCCGGGGGCAGCTCTGGAAACACCATATATTTT	CAGGSSGNTIYF
TRBJ1-5	TRBV4-1	NA	NA	TGCGCCAGCAGCCAAGATTGGGAGTCGGGGCAGCCCCAGCATTTT	CASSQDWESGQPQHF
TRBJ2-7	TRBV12-3/TRBV12-4	TRBD1	NA	TGTGCCAGCAGCCCCGGACAGGCCCACGAGCAGTACTTC	CASSPGQAHEQYF
TRBJ2-1	TRBV18	TRBD1	NA	TGTGCCAGCTCGCCTAGGGACAGGTCCTACAATGAGCAGTTCTTC	CASSPRDRSYNEQFF
TRBJ1-3	TRBV27	NA	NA	TGTGCCAGCAAGGGGCGCGGAAACACCATATATTTT	CASKGRGNTIYF
TRBJ2-5	TRBV14	TRBD1	NA	TGTGCCAGCAGCCATAGGACGACAGGGGGCGATGAGACCCAGTACTTC	CASSHRTTGGDETQYF
TRBJ1-6	TRBV25-1	NA	once	TGTGCCAGCAGTGACAGGGGTAATTCACCCCTCCACTTT	CASSDRGNSPLHF
TRBJ1-2	TRBV12-3/TRBV12-4	TRBD1	NA	TGTGCCAGCAGTAGGGGGCTCTATGGCTACACCTTC	CASSRGLYGYTF
TRBJ1-5	TRBV2	TRBD1	NA	TGTGCCAGCAGTACCTCCCCGGGACAGAATCCCGATCAGCCCCAGCATTTT	CASSTSPGQNPDQPQHF